This passage covers 19 T cell receptor beta chains from one sample sequenced in a study of T-cell memory formation after mild COVID-19. TCRdb redid the calling of the 5' RACE reads with MiXCR, one entry per CDR3 protein. This sample carries 90,000 to 120,000 distinct CDR3 sequences, approximately 12% of them seen once, and the ten largest clones take roughly two fifths. The sequenced sample consisted of PBMCs or a T cell subset sorted from them (not recorded which). The receptor source for this set is a man between 18 and 29 years old who had mild COVID-19 (a few samples of this study predate the infection). Cell type and time point are not known.

Regarding this clonotype: Mismatch with germline at one junction end may stem from a read error. The chain recombines TRBV6-5 with TRBJ1-1; D gene ambiguous. CDR3 size: 12 residues. Germline loops: CDR1 MNHEY, CDR2 SVGAGI. This chain's CDR3 is CTSRSGYTEAFF. The DNA of the CDR3 is TGTACCAGCCGAAGCGGGTACACTGAAGCTTTCTTT.

CDR3 DNA: TGTGCCAGCAGTTACGGGATCGAGGCCCAGCATTTT. This encodes CASSYGIEAQHF. The rearrangement links TRBV6-6 to TRBJ1-5; D uncertain. The V end was cut by 2 bases, the J end by 11 bases, with 10 bases between. Germline CDR1 MNHNY, CDR2 SVGAGI (reference sequence). This CDR3 region has 12 residues.

This clonotype was detected only a few times. The chain combines TRBV11-2 with TRBJ2-1; the D gene is possibly TRBD1 (6 bases). Deletions cut 2 bases from V and 10 bases from J, with 9 bases between. From germline, CDR1 is SGHAT and CDR2 FQNNGV. The CDR3 covers 12 residues. CDR3 coding DNA: TGTGCCAGCAGCTTAATCGGGACAGAGCAGTTCTTC. Translated: CASSLIGTEQFF.

This clonotype was counted between two and nine times. The chain joins TRBV11-1 to TRBJ2-6; D is undetermined. Trimming cost V 1 base and J 2 bases, with 3 bases left between them. From germline, CDR1 is SGHAT and CDR2 FQDESV (reference sequence). The CDR3 is made up of 14 amino acids. CDR3 sequence reads: CASSLGAGANVLTF. Here the CDR3 DNA reads TGTGCCAGCAGCTTAGGGGCTGGGGCCAACGTCCTGACTTTC.

The rearrangement links TRBV24-1 to TRBJ2-3; a weak D match, TRBD2 (5 bases). With 2 bases removed from V and 0 bases from J, the gap between germline ends came to 11 bases. Germline V gene sequence: CDR1 KGHDR, CDR2 SFDVKD. The CDR3 sequence is 16 residues long. The CDR3 spells CATSDSGGGSTDTQYF. The CDR3 DNA reads as TGTGCCACCAGTGATTCAGGAGGTGGGAGCACAGATACGCAGTATTTT.

This clonotype turned up a few times. The rearrangement uses TRBV7-8 and TRBJ2-6; D is unresolved. Germline CDR1 reads SGHVS; CDR2 reads FQNEAQ. The CDR3 is made up of 17 amino acids. V gave up 2 bases and J gave up 0 bases, with 11 bases separating them. In nucleotides, the CDR3 is TGTGCCAGCAGCTTAAGCAGAGCAAGCTCTGGGGCCAACGTCCTGACTTTC. It translates to CASSLSRASSGANVLTF.

This clonotype has a handful of counts. The CDR3: CASSGGPYNEQFF. CDR3 nucleotides: TGTGCCAGTAGCGGGGGCCCCTACAATGAGCAGTTCTTC. The rearrangement joins TRBV7-6 to TRBJ2-1; 9 positions match TRBD2. CDR3 length equals 13 residues. Germline V CDR1 and CDR2: SGHVS, FNYEAQ. V was pared by 9 bases and J by 2 bases, with 2 bases of the junction left unmatched.

This clonotype has just a few counts. This sequence joins TRBV7-9 and TRBJ2-7; D ambiguous. CDR3 size: 12 residues. Per germline, CDR1 SEHNR and CDR2 FQNEAQ (reference sequence). V dropped 5 bases and J dropped 4 bases, with 9 bases sitting between them. DNA of the CDR3: TGTGCCAGCAGCCACCTCCATTACGAGCAGTACTTC. Translated, it gives CASSHLHYEQYF.

The CDR3 here is CASSQEGGRGGEQYV. The CDR3 region has the DNA TGCGCCAGCAGCCAAGAGGGTGGCAGGGGTGGTGAGCAGTACGTC. The V and J genes are TRBV4-1 and TRBJ2-7; D is perhaps TRBD1 (6 bases). The CDR3 totals 15 residues. The V gene lost 0 bases and the J gene lost 7 bases, with 16 bases spanning the gap. Germline lookup yields CDR1 MGHRA and CDR2 YSYEKL.

This clonotype turned up a few times. The chain is built from TRBV7-9 and TRBJ1-5; D ambiguous. Per the germline V gene, CDR1 is SEHNR and CDR2 is FQNEAQ (reference sequence). The CDR3 sequence is 13 residues long. Trimming removed 4 bases from V and 2 bases from J, with 6 bases in between. The CDR3 spells CASSSDGNQPQHF. DNA for the CDR3: TGTGCCAGCAGCTCTGACGGCAATCAGCCCCAGCATTTT.

In this sample, this clonotype turned up a few times. V usage is TRBV5-1 and J usage is TRBJ2-7, with 10 bases lining up with TRBD1. The CDR3 consists of 15 residues. V shed 4 bases, J shed 2 bases, and the junction held 6 bases outside the gene matches. The germline gives CDR1 SGHRS, CDR2 YFSETQ. CDR3 sequence: CASSAGTGVPYEQYF. As DNA, the CDR3 is TGCGCCAGCAGCGCGGGGACAGGGGTTCCCTACGAGCAGTACTTC.

This clonotype has a handful of counts. This chain uses TRBV12-3 or TRBV12-4 with TRBJ2-1, with 8 nucleotides matching TRBD2. The CDR3 loop spans 13 amino acids. The trim removed 3 bases at V and 5 bases at J, leaving 0 bases unmatched. The CDR3 loop reads CASSFSGDNEQFF. CDR3 nucleotide sequence: TGTGCCAGCAGTTTTAGCGGGGACAATGAGCAGTTCTTC.

This clonotype appeared a few times. The chain employs TRBV7-3 and TRBJ2-1; maybe TRBD2 (6 bases). CDR1 SGHTA and CDR2 FQGTGA come from the germline V gene. V lost 3 bases, J lost 6 bases, and 9 bases lay in between. CDR3 length: 13 amino acids. The CDR3 sequence: CASSFTGGNEQFF. CDR3 nucleotide sequence: TGTGCCAGCAGCTTCACCGGGGGCAATGAGCAGTTCTTC.

This sequence joins TRBV12-3 or TRBV12-4 and TRBJ2-1, with 11 positions matching TRBD2. This CDR3 region has 15 residues. Losses at the gene ends were 3 bases for V and 4 bases for J; bases not matched to a gene: 2. The CDR3 DNA follows: TGTGCCAGCAGTTTGCCTAGCGGGGGGTACAATGAGCAGTTCTTC. This codes for CASSLPSGGYNEQFF.

A few counts support this clonotype. The V call is TRBV6-2 or TRBV6-3, the J call TRBJ1-1, with D unresolved. V was pared by 2 bases and J by 1 base, with 11 bases between. Germline CDR1 MNHEY, CDR2 SVGEGT. CDR3 length equals 15 residues. The CDR3 DNA is TGTGCCAGCAGTTACGACGGGAGGTGGAACACTGAAGCTTTCTTT. Protein sequence: CASSYDGRWNTEAFF.

The chain joins TRBV5-6 to TRBJ2-3; TRBD2 might be the D (5 bases). The CDR3 is 18 amino acids. Germline CDR1 is SGHDT and CDR2 is YYEEEE. Trimming cost V 4 bases and J 5 bases, with 26 bases left between them. Here the CDR3 DNA reads TGTGCCAGCAGCCCCGCGTACGATAACGGGGTCGTCTTAGATACGCAGTATTTT. Encoded protein: CASSPAYDNGVVLDTQYF.

CDR3 sequence reads: CASSSLAGGGDTQYF. CDR3 DNA: TGTGCCAGCAGCTCACTAGCGGGGGGAGGAGATACGCAGTATTTT. The chain joins TRBV7-6 to TRBJ2-3; 12 nucleotides match TRBD2. Germline CDR1 is SGHVS and CDR2 is FNYEAQ. V was pared by 4 bases and J by 5 bases, with 4 bases of the junction left unmatched. There are 15 residues in the CDR3.

This clonotype was seen only a few times. The gene calls are TRBV12-3 or TRBV12-4 and TRBJ2-6; D ambiguous. The CDR3 sequence is 15 residues long. Trimming removed 6 bases at V and 0 bases at J, with 9 bases between. CDR3 sequence reads: CASSFPRSGANVLTF. Written as DNA, the CDR3 is TGTGCCAGCAGCTTCCCGCGCTCTGGGGCCAACGTCCTGACTTTC.

This clonotype was picked up many times. The CDR3, as DNA: TGTGCCAGCAGCTTAGATGGCAGGGGGCGGGAAGAGACCCAGTACTTC. It specifies CASSLDGRGREETQYF. The chain couples TRBV11-2 to TRBJ2-5, with 8 bases fitting TRBD1. The CDR3 loop spans 16 amino acids. J gave up 3 bases and V 0 bases, and 6 bases lay outside the gene matches. Germline V CDR1 and CDR2: SGHAT, FQNNGV.